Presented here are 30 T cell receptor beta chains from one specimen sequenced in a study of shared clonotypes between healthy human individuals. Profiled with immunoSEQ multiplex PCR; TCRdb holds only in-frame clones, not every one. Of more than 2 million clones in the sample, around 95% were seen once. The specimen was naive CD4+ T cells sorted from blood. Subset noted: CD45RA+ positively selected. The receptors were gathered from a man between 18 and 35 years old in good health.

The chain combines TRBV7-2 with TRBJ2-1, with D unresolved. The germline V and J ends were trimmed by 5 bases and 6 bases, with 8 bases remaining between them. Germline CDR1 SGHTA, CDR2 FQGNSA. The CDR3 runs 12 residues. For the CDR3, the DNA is TGTGCCAGCAGCCCTGGGTTCAATGAGCAGTTCTTC. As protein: CASSPGFNEQFF.

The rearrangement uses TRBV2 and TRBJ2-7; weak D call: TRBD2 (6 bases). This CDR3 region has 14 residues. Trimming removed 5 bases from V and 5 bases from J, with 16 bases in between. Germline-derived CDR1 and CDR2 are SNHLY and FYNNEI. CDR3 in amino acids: CASSRRTTEHEQYF. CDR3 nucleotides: TGTGCCAGCAGTAGGCGGACTACCGAACACGAGCAGTACTTC.

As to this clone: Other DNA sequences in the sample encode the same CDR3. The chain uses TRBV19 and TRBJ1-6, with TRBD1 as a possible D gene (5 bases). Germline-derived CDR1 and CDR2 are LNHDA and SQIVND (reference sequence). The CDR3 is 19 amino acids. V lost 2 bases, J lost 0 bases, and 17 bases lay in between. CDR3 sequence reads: CASSIRPGRLSSYNSPLHF. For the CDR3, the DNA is TGTGCCAGTAGTATAAGGCCGGGACGGCTCAGCTCCTATAATTCACCCCTCCACTTT. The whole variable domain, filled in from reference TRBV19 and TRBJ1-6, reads DGGITQSPKYLFRKEGQNVTLSCEQNLNHDAMYWYRQDPGQGLRLIYYSQIVNDFQKGDIAEGYSVSREKKESFPLTVTSAQKNPTAFYLCASSIRPGRLSSYNSPLHFGNGTRLTVT.

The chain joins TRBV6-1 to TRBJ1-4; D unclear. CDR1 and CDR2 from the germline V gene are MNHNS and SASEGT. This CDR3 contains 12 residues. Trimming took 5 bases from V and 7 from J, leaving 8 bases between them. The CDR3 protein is CASSSQGEKLFF. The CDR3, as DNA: TGTGCCAGCAGTTCACAAGGTGAAAAACTGTTTTTT.

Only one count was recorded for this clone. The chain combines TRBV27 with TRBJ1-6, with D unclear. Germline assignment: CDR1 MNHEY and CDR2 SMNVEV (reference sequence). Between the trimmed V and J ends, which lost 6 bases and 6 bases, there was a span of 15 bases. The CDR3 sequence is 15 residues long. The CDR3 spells CASRSGGRGNSPLHF. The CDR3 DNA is TGTGCCAGCAGATCCGGCGGCCGGGGTAATTCACCCCTCCACTTT.

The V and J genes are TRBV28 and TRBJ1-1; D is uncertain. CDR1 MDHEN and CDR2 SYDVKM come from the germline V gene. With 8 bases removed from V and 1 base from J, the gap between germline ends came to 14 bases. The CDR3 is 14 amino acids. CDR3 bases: TGTGCCAGCTCCCTTTTCCAGCCGAACACTGAAGCTTTCTTT. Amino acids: CASSLFQPNTEAFF.

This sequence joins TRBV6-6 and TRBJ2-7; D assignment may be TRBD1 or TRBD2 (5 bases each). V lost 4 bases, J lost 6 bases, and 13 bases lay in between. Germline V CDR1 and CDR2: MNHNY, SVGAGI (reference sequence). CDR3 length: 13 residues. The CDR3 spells CASSLGESTEQYF. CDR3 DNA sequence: TGTGCCAGCAGTTTGGGGGAGTCTACCGAGCAGTACTTC.

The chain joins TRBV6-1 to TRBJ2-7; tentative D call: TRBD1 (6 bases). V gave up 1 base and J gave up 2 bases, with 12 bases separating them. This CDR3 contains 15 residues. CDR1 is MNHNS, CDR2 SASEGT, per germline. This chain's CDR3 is CASSEVGTNAYEQYF. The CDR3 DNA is TGTGCCAGCAGTGAAGTAGGGACAAACGCCTACGAGCAGTACTTC.

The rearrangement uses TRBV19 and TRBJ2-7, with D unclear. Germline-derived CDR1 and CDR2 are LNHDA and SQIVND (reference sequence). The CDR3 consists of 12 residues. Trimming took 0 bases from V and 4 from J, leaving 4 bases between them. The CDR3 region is CASSIDGYEQYF. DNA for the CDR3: TGTGCCAGTAGTATAGACGGTTACGAGCAGTACTTC.

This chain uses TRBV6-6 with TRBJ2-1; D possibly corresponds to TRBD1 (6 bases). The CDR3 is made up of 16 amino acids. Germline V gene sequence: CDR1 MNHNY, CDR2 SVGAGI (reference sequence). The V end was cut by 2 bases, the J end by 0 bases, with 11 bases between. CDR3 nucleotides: TGTGCCAGCAGTTACAGTCAGGGGAGCTCCTACAATGAGCAGTTCTTC. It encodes CASSYSQGSSYNEQFF.

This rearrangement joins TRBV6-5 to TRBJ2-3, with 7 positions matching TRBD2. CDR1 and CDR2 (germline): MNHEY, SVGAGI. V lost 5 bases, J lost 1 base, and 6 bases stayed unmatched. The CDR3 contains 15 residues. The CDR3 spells CASSNPGGGTDTQYF. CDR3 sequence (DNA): TGTGCCAGCAGTAACCCGGGGGGTGGCACAGATACGCAGTATTTT.

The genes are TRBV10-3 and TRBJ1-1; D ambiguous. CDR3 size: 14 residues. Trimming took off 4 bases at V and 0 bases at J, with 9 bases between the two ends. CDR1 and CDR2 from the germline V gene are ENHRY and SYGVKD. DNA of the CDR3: TGTGCCATCAGTGCGCGGGGAATGAACACTGAAGCTTTCTTT. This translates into CAISARGMNTEAFF.

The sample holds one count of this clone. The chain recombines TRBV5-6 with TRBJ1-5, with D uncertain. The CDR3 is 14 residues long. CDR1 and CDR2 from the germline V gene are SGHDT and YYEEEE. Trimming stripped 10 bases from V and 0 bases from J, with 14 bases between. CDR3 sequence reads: CASQRGTSNQPQHF. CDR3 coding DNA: TGTGCCTCCCAAAGAGGTACTAGCAATCAGCCCCAGCATTTT.

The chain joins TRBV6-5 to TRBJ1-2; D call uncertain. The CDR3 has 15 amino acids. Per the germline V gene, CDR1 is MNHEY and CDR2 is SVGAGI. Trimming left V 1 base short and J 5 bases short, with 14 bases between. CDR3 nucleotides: TGTGCCAGCAGTTACTTTGGCAGGTTGGGATATGGCTACACCTTC. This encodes CASSYFGRLGYGYTF.

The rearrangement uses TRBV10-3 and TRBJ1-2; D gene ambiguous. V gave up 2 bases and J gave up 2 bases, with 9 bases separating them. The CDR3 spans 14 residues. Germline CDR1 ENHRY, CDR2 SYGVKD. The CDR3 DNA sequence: TGTGCCATCAGTGAGCCCCGGGAAAACTATGGCTACACCTTC. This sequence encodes CAISEPRENYGYTF.

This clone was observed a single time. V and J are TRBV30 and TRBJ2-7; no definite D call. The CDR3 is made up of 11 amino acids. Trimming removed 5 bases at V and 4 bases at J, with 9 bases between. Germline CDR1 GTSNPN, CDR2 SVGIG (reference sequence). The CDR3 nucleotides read TGTGCCTGGGCTAGTCAGTACGAGCAGTACTTC. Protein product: CAWASQYEQYF. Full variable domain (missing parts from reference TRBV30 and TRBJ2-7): SQTIHQWPATLVQPVGSPLSLECTVEGTSNPNLYWYRQAAGRGLQLLFYSVGIGQISSEVPQNLSASRPQDRQFILSSKKLLLSDSGFYLCAWASQYEQYFGPGTRLTVT.

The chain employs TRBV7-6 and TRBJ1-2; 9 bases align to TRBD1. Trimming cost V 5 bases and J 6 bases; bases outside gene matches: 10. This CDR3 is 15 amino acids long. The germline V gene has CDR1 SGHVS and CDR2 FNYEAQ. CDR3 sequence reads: CASSPFEGQGNGYTF. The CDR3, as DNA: TGTGCCAGCAGCCCATTCGAGGGACAGGGTAATGGCTACACCTTC.

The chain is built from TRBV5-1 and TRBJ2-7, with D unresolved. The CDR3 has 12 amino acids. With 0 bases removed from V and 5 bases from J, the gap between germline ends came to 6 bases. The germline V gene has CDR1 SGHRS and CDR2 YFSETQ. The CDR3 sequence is CASSLETNEQYF. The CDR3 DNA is TGCGCCAGCAGCTTGGAGACCAACGAGCAGTACTTC.

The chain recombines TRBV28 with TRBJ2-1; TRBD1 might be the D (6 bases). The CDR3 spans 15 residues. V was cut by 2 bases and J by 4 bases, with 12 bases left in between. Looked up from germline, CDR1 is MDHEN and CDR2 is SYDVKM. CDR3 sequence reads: CASSLTGTSYNEQFF. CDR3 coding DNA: TGTGCCAGCAGTTTAACCGGGACATCTTACAATGAGCAGTTCTTC.

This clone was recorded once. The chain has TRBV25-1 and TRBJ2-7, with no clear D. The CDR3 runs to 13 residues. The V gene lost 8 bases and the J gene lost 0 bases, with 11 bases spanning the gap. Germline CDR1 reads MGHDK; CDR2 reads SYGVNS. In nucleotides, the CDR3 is TGTGCCAGCGCCACCGTTAGCTCCTACGAGCAGTACTTC. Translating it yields CASATVSSYEQYF.

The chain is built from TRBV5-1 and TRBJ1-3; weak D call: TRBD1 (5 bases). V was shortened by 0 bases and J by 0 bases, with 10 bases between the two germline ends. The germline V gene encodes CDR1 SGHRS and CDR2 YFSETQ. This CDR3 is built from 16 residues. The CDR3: CASSLEGTFSGNTIYF. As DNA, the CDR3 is TGCGCCAGCAGCTTGGAAGGGACCTTCTCTGGAAACACCATATATTTT.

For the CDR3, the DNA is TGTGCCATCAGTGATGCGGGCAGGGCAGAGGAAAAACTGTTTTTT. This encodes CAISDAGRAEEKLFF. This sequence joins TRBV10-3 and TRBJ1-4, with TRBD1 as a possible D gene (5 bases). CDR3 size: 15 residues. Looked up from germline, CDR1 is ENHRY and CDR2 is SYGVKD. Trimming left V 3 bases short and J 8 bases short, with 16 bases between.

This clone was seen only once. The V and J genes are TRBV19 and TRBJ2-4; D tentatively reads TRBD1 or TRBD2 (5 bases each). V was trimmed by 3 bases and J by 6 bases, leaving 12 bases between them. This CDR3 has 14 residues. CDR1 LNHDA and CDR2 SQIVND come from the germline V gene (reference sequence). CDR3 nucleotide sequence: TGTGCCAGTAGTATCAGGGAGCGCCCAAACATTCAGTACTTC. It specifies CASSIRERPNIQYF.

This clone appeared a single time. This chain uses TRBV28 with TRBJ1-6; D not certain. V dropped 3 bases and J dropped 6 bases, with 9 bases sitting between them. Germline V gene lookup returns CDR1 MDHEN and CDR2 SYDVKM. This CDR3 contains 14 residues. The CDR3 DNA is TGTGCCAGCAGTTTCACCAGGAGTAATTCACCCCTCCACTTT. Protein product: CASSFTRSNSPLHF.

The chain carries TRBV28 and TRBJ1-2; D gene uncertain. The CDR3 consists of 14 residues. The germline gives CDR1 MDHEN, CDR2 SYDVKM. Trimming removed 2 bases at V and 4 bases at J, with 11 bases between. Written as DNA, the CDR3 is TGTGCCAGCAGTTTAGCGGTTACCCCCTATGGCTACACCTTC. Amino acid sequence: CASSLAVTPYGYTF.

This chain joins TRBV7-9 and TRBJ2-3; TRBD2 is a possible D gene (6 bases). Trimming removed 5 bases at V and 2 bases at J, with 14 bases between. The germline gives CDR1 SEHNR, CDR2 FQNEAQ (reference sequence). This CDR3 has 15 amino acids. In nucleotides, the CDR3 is TGTGCCAGCAGCAGTACTAGCAGAGTCACAGATACGCAGTATTTT. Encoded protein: CASSSTSRVTDTQYF. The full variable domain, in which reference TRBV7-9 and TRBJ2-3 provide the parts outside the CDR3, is DTGVSQNPRHKITKRGQNVTFRCDPISEHNRLYWYRQTLGQGPEFLTYFQNEAQLEKSRLLSDRFSAERPKGSFSTLEIQRTEQGDSAMYLCASSSTSRVTDTQYFGPGTRLTVL.

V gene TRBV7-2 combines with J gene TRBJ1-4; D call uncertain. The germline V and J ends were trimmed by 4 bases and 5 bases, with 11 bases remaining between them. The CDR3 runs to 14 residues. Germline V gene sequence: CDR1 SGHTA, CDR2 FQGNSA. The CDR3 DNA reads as TGTGCCAGCAGCTCCACCTTGGGAAATGAAAAACTGTTTTTT. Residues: CASSSTLGNEKLFF.

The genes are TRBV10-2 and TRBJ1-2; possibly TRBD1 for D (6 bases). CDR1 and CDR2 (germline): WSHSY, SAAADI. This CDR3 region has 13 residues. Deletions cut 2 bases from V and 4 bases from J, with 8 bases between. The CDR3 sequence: CASSEGGGYGYTF. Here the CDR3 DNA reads TGCGCCAGCAGTGAGGGGGGCGGCTATGGCTACACCTTC.

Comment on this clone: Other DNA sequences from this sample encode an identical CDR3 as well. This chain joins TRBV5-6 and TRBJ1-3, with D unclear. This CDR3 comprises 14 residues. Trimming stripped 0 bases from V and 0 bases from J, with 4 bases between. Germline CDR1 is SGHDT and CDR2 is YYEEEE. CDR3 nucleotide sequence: TGTGCCAGCAGCTTGGGCAACTCTGGAAACACCATATATTTT. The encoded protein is CASSLGNSGNTIYF.

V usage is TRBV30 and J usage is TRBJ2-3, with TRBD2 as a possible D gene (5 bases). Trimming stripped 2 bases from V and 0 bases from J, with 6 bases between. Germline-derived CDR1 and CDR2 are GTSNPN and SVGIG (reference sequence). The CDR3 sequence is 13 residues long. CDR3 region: CAWSQRSTDTQYF. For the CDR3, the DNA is TGTGCCTGGAGTCAGCGGAGCACAGATACGCAGTATTTT.